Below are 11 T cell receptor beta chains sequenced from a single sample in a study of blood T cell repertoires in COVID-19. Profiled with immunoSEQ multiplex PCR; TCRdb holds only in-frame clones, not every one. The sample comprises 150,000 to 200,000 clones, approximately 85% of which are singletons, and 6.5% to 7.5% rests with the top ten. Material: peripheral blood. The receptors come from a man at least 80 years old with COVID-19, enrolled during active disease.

The CDR3 loop reads CASSYKTEAFF. The CDR3 nucleotides read TGTGCCAGCAGTTATAAAACTGAAGCTTTCTTT. The chain couples TRBV6-2 or TRBV6-3 to TRBJ1-1, with no clear D. V lost 3 bases to trimming and J lost 5 bases, with 4 bases between them. CDR3 size: 11 residues. Germline V gene data show CDR1 as MNHEY and CDR2 as SVGEGT.

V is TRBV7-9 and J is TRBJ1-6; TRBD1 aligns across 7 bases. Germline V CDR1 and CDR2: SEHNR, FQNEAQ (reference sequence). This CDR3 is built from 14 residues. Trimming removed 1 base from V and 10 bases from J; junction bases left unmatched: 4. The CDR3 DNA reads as TGTGCCAGCAGCTTAGGACAGGGTGGCTCACCCCTCCACTTT. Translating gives CASSLGQGGSPLHF.

CDR3 loop: CASSVLRNTEAFF. CDR3 DNA: TGTGCCAGCAGCGTCCTTAGAAACACTGAAGCTTTCTTT. The chain carries TRBV9 and TRBJ1-1; no firm D call. V was trimmed by 2 bases and J by 2 bases, leaving 7 bases between them. CDR1 and CDR2 (germline): SGDLS, YYNGEE. CDR3 size: 13 residues.

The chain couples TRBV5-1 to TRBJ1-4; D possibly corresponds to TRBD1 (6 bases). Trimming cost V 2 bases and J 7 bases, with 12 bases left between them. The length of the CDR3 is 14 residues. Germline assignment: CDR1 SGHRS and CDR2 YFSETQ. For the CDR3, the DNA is TGCGCCAGCAGCTTCGGGACAAGAGGTGAAAAACTGTTTTTT. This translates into CASSFGTRGEKLFF.

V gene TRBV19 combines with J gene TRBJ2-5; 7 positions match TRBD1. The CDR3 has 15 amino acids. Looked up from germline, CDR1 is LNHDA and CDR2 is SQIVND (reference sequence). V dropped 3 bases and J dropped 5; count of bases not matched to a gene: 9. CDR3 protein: CASSMRTGLGETQYF. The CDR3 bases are TGTGCCAGTAGTATGAGGACAGGACTTGGGGAGACCCAGTACTTC.

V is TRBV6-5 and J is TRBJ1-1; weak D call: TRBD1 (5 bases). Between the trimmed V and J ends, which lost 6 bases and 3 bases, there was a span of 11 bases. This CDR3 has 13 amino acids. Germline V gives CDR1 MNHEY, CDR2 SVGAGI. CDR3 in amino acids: CASSRQTYTEAFF. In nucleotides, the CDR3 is TGTGCCAGCAGCAGACAGACCTACACTGAAGCTTTCTTT.

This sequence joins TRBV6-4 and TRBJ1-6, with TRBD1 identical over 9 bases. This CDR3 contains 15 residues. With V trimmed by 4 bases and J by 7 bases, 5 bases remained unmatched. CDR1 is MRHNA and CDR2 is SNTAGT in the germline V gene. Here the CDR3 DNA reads TGTGCCAGCAGTGCAACCGGGACAGGGAATTCACCCCTCCACTTT. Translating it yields CASSATGTGNSPLHF.

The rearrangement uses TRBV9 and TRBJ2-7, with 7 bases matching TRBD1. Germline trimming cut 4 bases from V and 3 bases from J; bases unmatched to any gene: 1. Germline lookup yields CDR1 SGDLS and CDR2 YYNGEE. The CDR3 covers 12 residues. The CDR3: CASSRQGYEQYF. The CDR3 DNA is TGTGCCAGCAGCAGACAGGGCTACGAGCAGTACTTC.

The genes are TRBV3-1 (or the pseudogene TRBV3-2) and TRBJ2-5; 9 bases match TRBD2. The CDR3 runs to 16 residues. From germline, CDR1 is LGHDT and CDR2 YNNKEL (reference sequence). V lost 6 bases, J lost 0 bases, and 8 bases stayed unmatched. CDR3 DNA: TGTGCCAGCAGTGTGTGGGGCGGGGGGGACCAAGAGACCCAGTACTTC. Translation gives CASSVWGGGDQETQYF.

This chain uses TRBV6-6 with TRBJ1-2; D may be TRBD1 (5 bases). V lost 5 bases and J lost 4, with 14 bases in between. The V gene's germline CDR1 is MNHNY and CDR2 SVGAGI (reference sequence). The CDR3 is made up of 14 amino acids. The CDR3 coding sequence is TGTGCCAGCAGTCGCCAGGGAGGAGGCTATGGCTACACCTTC. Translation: CASSRQGGGYGYTF.

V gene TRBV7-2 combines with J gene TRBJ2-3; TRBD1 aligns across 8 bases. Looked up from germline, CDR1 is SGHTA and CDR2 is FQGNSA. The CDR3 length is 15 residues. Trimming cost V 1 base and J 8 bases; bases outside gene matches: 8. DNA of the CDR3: TGTGCCAGCAGCTTAGAACAGCAGGGGGCTGGTACGCAGTATTTT. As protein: CASSLEQQGAGTQYF.